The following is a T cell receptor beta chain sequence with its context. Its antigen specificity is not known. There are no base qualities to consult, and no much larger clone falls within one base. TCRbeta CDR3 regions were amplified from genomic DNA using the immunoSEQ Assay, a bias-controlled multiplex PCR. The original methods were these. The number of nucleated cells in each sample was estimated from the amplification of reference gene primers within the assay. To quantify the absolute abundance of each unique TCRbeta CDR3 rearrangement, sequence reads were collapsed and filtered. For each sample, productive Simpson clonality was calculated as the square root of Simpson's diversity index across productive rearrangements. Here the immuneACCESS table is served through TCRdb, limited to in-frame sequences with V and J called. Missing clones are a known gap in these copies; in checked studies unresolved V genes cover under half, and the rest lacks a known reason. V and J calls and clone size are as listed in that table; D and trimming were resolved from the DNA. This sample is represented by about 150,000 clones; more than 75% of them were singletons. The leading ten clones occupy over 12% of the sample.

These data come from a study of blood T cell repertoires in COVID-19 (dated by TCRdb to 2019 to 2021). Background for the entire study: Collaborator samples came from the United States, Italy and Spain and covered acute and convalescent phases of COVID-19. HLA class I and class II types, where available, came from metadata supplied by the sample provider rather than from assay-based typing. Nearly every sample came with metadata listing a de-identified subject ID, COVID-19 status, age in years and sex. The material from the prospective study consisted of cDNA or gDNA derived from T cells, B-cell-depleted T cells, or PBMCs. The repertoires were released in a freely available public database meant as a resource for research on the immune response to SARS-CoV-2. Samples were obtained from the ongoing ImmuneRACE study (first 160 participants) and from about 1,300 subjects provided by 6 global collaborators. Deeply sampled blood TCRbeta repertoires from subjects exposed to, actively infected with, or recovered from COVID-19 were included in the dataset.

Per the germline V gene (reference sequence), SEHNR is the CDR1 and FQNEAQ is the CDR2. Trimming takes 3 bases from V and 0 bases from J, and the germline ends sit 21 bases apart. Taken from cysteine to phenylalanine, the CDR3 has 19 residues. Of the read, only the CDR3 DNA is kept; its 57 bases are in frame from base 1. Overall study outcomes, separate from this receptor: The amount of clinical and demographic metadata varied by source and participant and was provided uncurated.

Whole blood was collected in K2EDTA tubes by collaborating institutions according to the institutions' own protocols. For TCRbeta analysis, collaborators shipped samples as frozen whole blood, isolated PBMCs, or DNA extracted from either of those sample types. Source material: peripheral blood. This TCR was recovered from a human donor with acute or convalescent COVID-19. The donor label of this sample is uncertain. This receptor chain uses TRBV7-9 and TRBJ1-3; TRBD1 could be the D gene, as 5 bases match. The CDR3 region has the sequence CASSLAGRTPRISGNTIYF. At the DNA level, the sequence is TGTGCCAGCAGCTTGGCGGGACGGACACCAAGAATCTCTGGAAACACCATATATTTT.